The rows below give T cell receptor beta chains drawn from one sample of a study of blood T cells in healthy people across ages. In TCRdb, the 5' RACE reads were re-called with MiXCR into one record per CDR3 protein. The sample records some 760,000 distinct CDR3 sequences, 20% to 25% being singletons. In addition, the sample was reused for a study of T cells of mothers and their children.

Sequencing input: blood. The receptors shown here come from a boy between 10 and 17 years old in good health. CDR3s include the opening cysteine and the closing phenylalanine or tryptophan. The order of the fields is clone size, V gene, J gene, D gene, CDR3 protein, CDR3 DNA. The D gene is left open where the match is weak. Not all rows give a size; the values are once, few, many and, for expanded clones, a class.

>-|TRBV6-1|TRBJ2-7|-
CASSVTGKIPVTQQYF
TGTGCCAGCAGTGTGACGGGTAAGATCCCTGTTACGCAGCAGTACTTC
>-|TRBV6-5|TRBJ1-6|-
CAISVSSYNSPLHF
TGTGCCATCTCCGTTAGCTCCTATAATTCACCCCTCCACTTT
>few|TRBV6-6|TRBJ2-1|-
CASSSYASSYNEQFF
TGTGCCAGCAGTTCCTACGCTAGCTCCTACAATGAGCAGTTCTTC
>-|TRBV6-5|TRBJ2-5|TRBD2
CASSYSSGGNQETQYF
TGTGCCAGCAGTTACTCGAGCGGGGGGAACCAAGAGACCCAGTACTTC
>once|TRBV29-1|TRBJ2-3|-
CSMSLGSSTDTQYF
TGCAGCATGTCACTGGGGTCCTCCACAGATACGCAGTATTTT
>once|TRBV29-1|TRBJ2-1|TRBD2
CSVELAGGLNEQFF
TGCAGCGTTGAGCTAGCGGGAGGGCTAAATGAGCAGTTCTTC
>few|TRBV29-1|TRBJ2-3|TRBD2
CSGSGRAVDTQYF
TGCAGCGGAAGCGGGAGGGCCGTAGATACGCAGTATTTT
>few|TRBV7-9|TRBJ1-2|-
CASSLSTMIPYGYTF
TGTGCCAGCAGCTTATCAACGATGATTCCTTATGGCTACACCTTC
>-|TRBV24-1|TRBJ2-4|-
CATNGGLSGAKNIQYF
TGTGCCACCAACGGAGGCCTGTCGGGGGCCAAAAACATTCAGTACTTC
>few|TRBV24-1|TRBJ2-1|-
CATIIGLDNEQFF
TGTGCCACCATTATCGGTTTAGACAATGAGCAGTTCTTC
>few|TRBV24-1|TRBJ2-3|-
CATSDVKSGILDTQYF
TGTGCCACCAGTGATGTAAAGTCCGGAATCCTGGATACGCAGTATTTT
>few|TRBV6-1|TRBJ1-5|-
CASSEFGGRFIQPQHF
TGTGCCAGCAGTGAATTCGGGGGGCGTTTCATTCAGCCCCAGCATTTT
>-|TRBV28|TRBJ1-1|-
CATSFPASRAFF
TGTGCCACCTCCTTCCCCGCCTCGCGGGCTTTCTTT
>-|TRBV20-1|TRBJ2-5|-
CSARVSRETQYF
TGCAGTGCTAGGGTCAGTAGGGAGACCCAGTACTTC
>few|TRBV7-9|TRBJ2-5|-
CASSLEETVTQYF
TGTGCCAGCAGCTTGGAGGAGACAGTGACCCAGTACTTC
>-|TRBV20-1|TRBJ2-7|-
CSATSLLVYEQYF
TGCAGTGCTACTTCTCTGTTAGTGTACGAGCAGTACTTC
>-|TRBV29-1|TRBJ2-5|TRBD2
CSVGGGLQETQYF
TGCAGCGTTGGCGGGGGGCTCCAAGAGACCCAGTACTTC
>-|TRBV12-3/TRBV12-4|TRBJ1-4|-
CASSLLLTGEKLFF
TGTGCCAGCAGTTTATTGCTTACGGGGGAAAAACTGTTTTTT
>few|TRBV6-2/TRBV6-3|TRBJ2-7|TRBD2
CASSYSSGGDFYEQYF
TGTGCCAGCAGTTATTCTAGCGGGGGCGATTTCTACGAGCAGTACTTC
>few|TRBV3-1|TRBJ2-1|-
CASSQADGLHNEQFF
TGTGCCAGCAGCCAAGCGGACGGATTACACAATGAGCAGTTCTTC
>-|TRBV27|TRBJ2-7|-
CASGPRSYEQYF
TGTGCCAGCGGCCCCCGCTCCTACGAGCAGTACTTC
>-|TRBV28|TRBJ2-4|-
CASTLGGGWNPRALPKAKNIQHF
TGTGCCAGCACCTTGGGGGGGGGCTGGAATCCCCGAGCGTTACCAAAAGCCAAAAACATTCAGCACTTC
>-|TRBV10-3|TRBJ1-2|-
CAIRHRFSYGYTF
TGTGCCATCAGGCACAGGTTCTCCTATGGCTACACCTTC
>-|TRBV9|TRBJ2-7|-
CASSAMNGGRSYEQYF
TGTGCCAGCAGCGCAATGAATGGAGGGAGATCCTACGAGCAGTACTTC
>-|TRBV29-1|TRBJ1-4|-
CSAFENRQKLFF
TGCAGCGCATTCGAGAACCGGCAAAAACTGTTTTTT
>few|TRBV18|TRBJ1-2|TRBD1
CASSPRTGKEDGYTF
TGTGCCAGCTCACCAAGGACAGGGAAGGAAGATGGCTACACCTTC
>-|TRBV12-3/TRBV12-4|TRBJ2-1|TRBD1
CASIAGTGTYNEQFF
TGTGCCAGCATCGCCGGGACAGGGACGTACAATGAGCAGTTCTTC
>-|TRBV10-3|TRBJ2-5|TRBD1
CAINGGTGGSETQYF
TGTGCCATCAACGGGGGGACAGGGGGCTCCGAGACCCAGTACTTC
>many|TRBV12-5|TRBJ1-1|-
CASGPNTEAFF
TGTGCTAGTGGTCCGAACACTGAAGCTTTCTTT
>-|TRBV28|TRBJ2-7|TRBD1
CTSTPIETGAGHEQYF
TGTACCAGCACACCCATAGAGACAGGGGCTGGCCACGAGCAGTACTTC
>-|TRBV12-3/TRBV12-4|TRBJ2-1|-
CASSRTGVQSYNEQFF
TGTGCCAGCAGCCGCACCGGGGTTCAATCATACAATGAGCAGTTCTTC
>few|TRBV3-1|TRBJ1-4|-
CASGSAASNEKLFF
TGTGCCAGCGGCTCTGCAGCCTCAAATGAAAAACTGTTTTTT
>-|TRBV12-3/TRBV12-4|TRBJ2-7|TRBD1
CRQGPYEQYF
TGCAGACAGGGACCCTACGAGCAGTACTTC
>-|TRBV6-5|TRBJ1-1|TRBD1
CASSYGTVTEAFF
TGTGCCAGCAGTTACGGGACAGTCACTGAAGCTTTCTTT
>-|TRBV28|TRBJ2-5|-
CASSRPVGETQYF
TGTGCCAGCAGCCGTCCCGTGGGGGAGACCCAGTACTTC
>-|TRBV4-1|TRBJ2-1|TRBD2
CASSPTSGRFGEQFF
TGCGCCAGCAGCCCGACTAGCGGGAGGTTTGGTGAGCAGTTCTTC
>few|TRBV5-1|TRBJ2-2|-
CASRERPTGELFF
TGCGCCAGCAGGGAGAGACCGACAGGGGAGCTGTTTTTT
>few|TRBV5-5|TRBJ2-3|-
CASSLEGRPYTDTQYF
TGTGCCAGCAGCTTGGAGGGCAGACCCTACACAGATACGCAGTATTTT